The 2 T cell receptor beta chains below all came from one sample that was sequenced in a study of blood T cell repertoires in COVID-19. TCRdb's table, derived via immunoSEQ multiplex PCR, lists solely in-frame clones and lacks some. Of over 200,000 clones listed, around four fifths are singletons. Material for sequencing was peripheral blood. The receptors shown here come from a woman older than 75 with active or convalescent COVID-19.

The V gene is TRBV20-1, the J gene TRBJ1-5; D gene ambiguous. The CDR3 totals 14 residues. Per the germline V gene, CDR1 is DFQATT and CDR2 is SNEGSKA (reference sequence). The ends were cut back, 3 bases at V and 4 bases at J, with 13 bases in the middle. The CDR3: CSASREAKNQPQHF. The CDR3 bases are TGCAGTGCTAGTCGGGAGGCTAAGAATCAGCCCCAGCATTTT.

The chain uses TRBV21-1 and TRBJ1-4; whether TRBD1, the table's D call, matches the DNA was not checked. TRBV21-1 is tagged as a pseudogene. This CDR3 is built from 11 residues. The CDR3 bases are TGTGCCAGCAGCAGGGCTGAAAAACTGTTTTTT. It is translated as CASSRAEKLFF.